This is a list of T cell receptor beta chains from one sample in a study of CXCR3-negative and CXCR3-positive naive CD8 T cells. Reanalyzing the 5' RACE reads, TCRdb keeps one entry per CDR3 protein, without DNA. The table lists around 60,000 distinct CDR3 sequences. The specimen was naive CXCR3+ CD8+ T cells from blood. These receptors were obtained from a human donor in good health. Some clones in this sample may be carry-over from other donors' samples. Both conserved end residues are part of each CDR3. Each record gives: CDR3 protein, V gene, J gene, CDR3 length.

CDR3: CSSPRQGGLYEQFF
V: TRBV29-1
J: TRBJ2-1
length: 14

CDR3: CASTFGQGSYEQYF
V: TRBV28
J: TRBJ2-7
length: 14

CDR3: CASSWTMNTEAFF
V: TRBV6-5
J: TRBJ1-1
length: 13

CDR3: CSALRQGVTEAFF
V: TRBV29-1
J: TRBJ1-1
length: 13

CDR3: CASSGRESYEQYF
V: TRBV11-3
J: TRBJ2-7
length: 13

CDR3: CASSGMGGEQFF
V: TRBV6-4
J: TRBJ2-1
length: 12

CDR3: CASTLWGPSGGDEQFF
V: TRBV7-2
J: TRBJ2-1
length: 16

CDR3: CASSLSPRLEYQETQYF
V: TRBV28
J: TRBJ2-5
length: 17

CDR3: CSVGGGNEQFF
V: TRBV29-1
J: TRBJ2-1
length: 11

CDR3: CATSERTGVEHYGYTF
V: TRBV15
J: TRBJ1-2
length: 16

CDR3: CASSQPSIGATNYGYTF
V: TRBV4-1
J: TRBJ1-2
length: 17

CDR3: CASSPGRQEAFF
V: TRBV18
J: TRBJ1-1
length: 12

CDR3: CASSSGRNSNQPQHF
V: TRBV6-2/TRBV6-3
J: TRBJ1-5
length: 15

CDR3: CASSPTETYEQYF
V: TRBV3-2
J: TRBJ2-7
length: 13

CDR3: CASSFGSEQYF
V: TRBV6-2/TRBV6-3
J: TRBJ2-7
length: 11

CDR3: CSGFGMNTEAFF
V: TRBV29-1
J: TRBJ1-1
length: 12

CDR3: CASSLSGTGLGEQFF
V: TRBV11-2
J: TRBJ2-1
length: 15

CDR3: CASSPRDRLYGYTF
V: TRBV3-1
J: TRBJ1-2
length: 14

CDR3: CASTMSRDSVYGYTF
V: TRBV7-2
J: TRBJ1-2
length: 15

CDR3: CASSPGDPYGQYF
V: TRBV11-1
J: TRBJ2-7
length: 13

CDR3: CSAQSGLNIQYF
V: TRBV29-1
J: TRBJ2-4
length: 12

CDR3: CASSENQPQHF
V: TRBV21-1
J: TRBJ1-5
length: 11

CDR3: CASSGGTGYNEQFF
V: TRBV9
J: TRBJ2-1
length: 14

CDR3: CASSQGHLNTEDFF
V: TRBV4-3
J: TRBJ1-1
length: 14

CDR3: CASSYSGFPYNEQFF
V: TRBV6-5
J: TRBJ2-1
length: 15

CDR3: CASSKGWRGGTKPQHF
V: TRBV21-1
J: TRBJ1-5
length: 16

CDR3: CASSYSSGDQPQHF
V: TRBV6-6
J: TRBJ1-5
length: 14

CDR3: CASSFPLTASNEKLFF
V: TRBV12-3/TRBV12-4
J: TRBJ1-4
length: 16

CDR3: CASSKAVENSNQPQHF
V: TRBV21-1
J: TRBJ1-5
length: 16

CDR3: CSARPRTGGNYGYTF
V: TRBV20-1
J: TRBJ1-2
length: 15

CDR3: CASGLWDNTEAFF
V: TRBV12-5
J: TRBJ1-1
length: 13

CDR3: CASSVGSGGGDEQFF
V: TRBV9
J: TRBJ2-1
length: 15

CDR3: CASSAPGYETQYF
V: TRBV6-2/TRBV6-3
J: TRBJ2-5
length: 13

CDR3: CAIGRRNTGELFF
V: TRBV30
J: TRBJ2-2
length: 13

CDR3: CASSQDRVWQSIQYF
V: TRBV4-3
J: TRBJ2-4
length: 15

CDR3: CASSSSVRTGFYEQYF
V: TRBV7-9
J: TRBJ2-7
length: 16

CDR3: CASTGPWAYEQYF
V: TRBV25-1
J: TRBJ2-7
length: 13

CDR3: CASSHRGRAETQYF
V: TRBV12-3/TRBV12-4
J: TRBJ2-5
length: 14

CDR3: CATKGELHNEQFF
V: TRBV15
J: TRBJ2-1
length: 13

CDR3: CASSVLAGGEETQYF
V: TRBV11-2
J: TRBJ2-5
length: 15

CDR3: CASSQDQAKLYGYTF
V: TRBV4-1
J: TRBJ1-2
length: 15

CDR3: CASSPNNVGYGYTF
V: TRBV27
J: TRBJ1-2
length: 14

CDR3: CASSLSVGLAGGLETQYF
V: TRBV7-2
J: TRBJ2-5
length: 18

CDR3: CSVGGTPTYEQYF
V: TRBV29-1
J: TRBJ2-7
length: 13

CDR3: CASSYLEYNEQFF
V: TRBV6-2/TRBV6-3
J: TRBJ2-1
length: 13

CDR3: CSVEVAGDFQETQYF
V: TRBV29-1
J: TRBJ2-5
length: 15

CDR3: CASRTVGDRGYTGELFF
V: TRBV6-2/TRBV6-3
J: TRBJ2-2
length: 17

CDR3: CASSPRQGTDEKLFF
V: TRBV7-9
J: TRBJ1-4
length: 15